This record looks at one T cell receptor beta chain sequence and its context. The CDR3 spans 11 residues. The trim removed 5 bases at V and 13 bases at J, leaving 6 bases unmatched. The germline V gene has CDR1 SGHDT and CDR2 YYEEEE. CD45RO-negative, CCR7-selected cells formed the naive CD8 fraction, which excluded terminally differentiated effector memory CD45RA+ cells. The data originate from a study of shared clonotypes between healthy human individuals. Researchers ran the assay at a deep level. Evenly divided among several immunoSEQ plates was the genomic DNA of each subset. Method: immunoSEQ multiplex PCR; TCRdb's copy keeps in-frame clones and lacks some. Counted here are over 2,000,000 clones, about 93% occurring once; the ten biggest clones make up less than 2%.

The TCR originated in a man between 18 and 35 years old in good health. Some clones in this sample may be carry-over from other donors' samples. The sample taken for sequencing was naive CD8+ T cells from PBMCs. The rearrangement uses TRBV5-6 and TRBJ1-2; 9 bases agree with TRBD1. The CDR3 protein is CASSKGQGSTF. The CDR3 nucleotides are TGTGCCAGCAGTAAAGGACAGGGGAGCACCTTC.